This entry concerns a single T cell receptor (beta chain). The ends lost 4 bases at V and 5 bases at J; junction bases unmatched: 7. CDR3 size: 15 residues. Germline loops: CDR1 SGHRS, CDR2 YFSETQ. Only in-frame clones appear in the TCRdb table, and some are missing; sequencing was by immunoSEQ multiplex PCR. The table has 250,000 to 300,000 clones, 88% seen once. These data originate in a study of blood T cell repertoires in COVID-19. About the research overall: Samples of COVID-19 (acute and convalescent) were obtained from the United States, Italy and Spain. The cDNA or gDNA used as material had been derived from T cells, B-cell-depleted T cells, or PBMCs.

Material: peripheral blood. The TCR sequence derives from a woman in her thirties or forties who had recovered from COVID-19. The chain recombines TRBV5-1 with TRBJ2-2, with 8 bases matching TRBD1. CDR3 sequence reads: CASSPGQGTTGELFF. The CDR3 DNA is TGCGCCAGCAGCCCCGGACAGGGAACAACCGGGGAGCTGTTTTTT.